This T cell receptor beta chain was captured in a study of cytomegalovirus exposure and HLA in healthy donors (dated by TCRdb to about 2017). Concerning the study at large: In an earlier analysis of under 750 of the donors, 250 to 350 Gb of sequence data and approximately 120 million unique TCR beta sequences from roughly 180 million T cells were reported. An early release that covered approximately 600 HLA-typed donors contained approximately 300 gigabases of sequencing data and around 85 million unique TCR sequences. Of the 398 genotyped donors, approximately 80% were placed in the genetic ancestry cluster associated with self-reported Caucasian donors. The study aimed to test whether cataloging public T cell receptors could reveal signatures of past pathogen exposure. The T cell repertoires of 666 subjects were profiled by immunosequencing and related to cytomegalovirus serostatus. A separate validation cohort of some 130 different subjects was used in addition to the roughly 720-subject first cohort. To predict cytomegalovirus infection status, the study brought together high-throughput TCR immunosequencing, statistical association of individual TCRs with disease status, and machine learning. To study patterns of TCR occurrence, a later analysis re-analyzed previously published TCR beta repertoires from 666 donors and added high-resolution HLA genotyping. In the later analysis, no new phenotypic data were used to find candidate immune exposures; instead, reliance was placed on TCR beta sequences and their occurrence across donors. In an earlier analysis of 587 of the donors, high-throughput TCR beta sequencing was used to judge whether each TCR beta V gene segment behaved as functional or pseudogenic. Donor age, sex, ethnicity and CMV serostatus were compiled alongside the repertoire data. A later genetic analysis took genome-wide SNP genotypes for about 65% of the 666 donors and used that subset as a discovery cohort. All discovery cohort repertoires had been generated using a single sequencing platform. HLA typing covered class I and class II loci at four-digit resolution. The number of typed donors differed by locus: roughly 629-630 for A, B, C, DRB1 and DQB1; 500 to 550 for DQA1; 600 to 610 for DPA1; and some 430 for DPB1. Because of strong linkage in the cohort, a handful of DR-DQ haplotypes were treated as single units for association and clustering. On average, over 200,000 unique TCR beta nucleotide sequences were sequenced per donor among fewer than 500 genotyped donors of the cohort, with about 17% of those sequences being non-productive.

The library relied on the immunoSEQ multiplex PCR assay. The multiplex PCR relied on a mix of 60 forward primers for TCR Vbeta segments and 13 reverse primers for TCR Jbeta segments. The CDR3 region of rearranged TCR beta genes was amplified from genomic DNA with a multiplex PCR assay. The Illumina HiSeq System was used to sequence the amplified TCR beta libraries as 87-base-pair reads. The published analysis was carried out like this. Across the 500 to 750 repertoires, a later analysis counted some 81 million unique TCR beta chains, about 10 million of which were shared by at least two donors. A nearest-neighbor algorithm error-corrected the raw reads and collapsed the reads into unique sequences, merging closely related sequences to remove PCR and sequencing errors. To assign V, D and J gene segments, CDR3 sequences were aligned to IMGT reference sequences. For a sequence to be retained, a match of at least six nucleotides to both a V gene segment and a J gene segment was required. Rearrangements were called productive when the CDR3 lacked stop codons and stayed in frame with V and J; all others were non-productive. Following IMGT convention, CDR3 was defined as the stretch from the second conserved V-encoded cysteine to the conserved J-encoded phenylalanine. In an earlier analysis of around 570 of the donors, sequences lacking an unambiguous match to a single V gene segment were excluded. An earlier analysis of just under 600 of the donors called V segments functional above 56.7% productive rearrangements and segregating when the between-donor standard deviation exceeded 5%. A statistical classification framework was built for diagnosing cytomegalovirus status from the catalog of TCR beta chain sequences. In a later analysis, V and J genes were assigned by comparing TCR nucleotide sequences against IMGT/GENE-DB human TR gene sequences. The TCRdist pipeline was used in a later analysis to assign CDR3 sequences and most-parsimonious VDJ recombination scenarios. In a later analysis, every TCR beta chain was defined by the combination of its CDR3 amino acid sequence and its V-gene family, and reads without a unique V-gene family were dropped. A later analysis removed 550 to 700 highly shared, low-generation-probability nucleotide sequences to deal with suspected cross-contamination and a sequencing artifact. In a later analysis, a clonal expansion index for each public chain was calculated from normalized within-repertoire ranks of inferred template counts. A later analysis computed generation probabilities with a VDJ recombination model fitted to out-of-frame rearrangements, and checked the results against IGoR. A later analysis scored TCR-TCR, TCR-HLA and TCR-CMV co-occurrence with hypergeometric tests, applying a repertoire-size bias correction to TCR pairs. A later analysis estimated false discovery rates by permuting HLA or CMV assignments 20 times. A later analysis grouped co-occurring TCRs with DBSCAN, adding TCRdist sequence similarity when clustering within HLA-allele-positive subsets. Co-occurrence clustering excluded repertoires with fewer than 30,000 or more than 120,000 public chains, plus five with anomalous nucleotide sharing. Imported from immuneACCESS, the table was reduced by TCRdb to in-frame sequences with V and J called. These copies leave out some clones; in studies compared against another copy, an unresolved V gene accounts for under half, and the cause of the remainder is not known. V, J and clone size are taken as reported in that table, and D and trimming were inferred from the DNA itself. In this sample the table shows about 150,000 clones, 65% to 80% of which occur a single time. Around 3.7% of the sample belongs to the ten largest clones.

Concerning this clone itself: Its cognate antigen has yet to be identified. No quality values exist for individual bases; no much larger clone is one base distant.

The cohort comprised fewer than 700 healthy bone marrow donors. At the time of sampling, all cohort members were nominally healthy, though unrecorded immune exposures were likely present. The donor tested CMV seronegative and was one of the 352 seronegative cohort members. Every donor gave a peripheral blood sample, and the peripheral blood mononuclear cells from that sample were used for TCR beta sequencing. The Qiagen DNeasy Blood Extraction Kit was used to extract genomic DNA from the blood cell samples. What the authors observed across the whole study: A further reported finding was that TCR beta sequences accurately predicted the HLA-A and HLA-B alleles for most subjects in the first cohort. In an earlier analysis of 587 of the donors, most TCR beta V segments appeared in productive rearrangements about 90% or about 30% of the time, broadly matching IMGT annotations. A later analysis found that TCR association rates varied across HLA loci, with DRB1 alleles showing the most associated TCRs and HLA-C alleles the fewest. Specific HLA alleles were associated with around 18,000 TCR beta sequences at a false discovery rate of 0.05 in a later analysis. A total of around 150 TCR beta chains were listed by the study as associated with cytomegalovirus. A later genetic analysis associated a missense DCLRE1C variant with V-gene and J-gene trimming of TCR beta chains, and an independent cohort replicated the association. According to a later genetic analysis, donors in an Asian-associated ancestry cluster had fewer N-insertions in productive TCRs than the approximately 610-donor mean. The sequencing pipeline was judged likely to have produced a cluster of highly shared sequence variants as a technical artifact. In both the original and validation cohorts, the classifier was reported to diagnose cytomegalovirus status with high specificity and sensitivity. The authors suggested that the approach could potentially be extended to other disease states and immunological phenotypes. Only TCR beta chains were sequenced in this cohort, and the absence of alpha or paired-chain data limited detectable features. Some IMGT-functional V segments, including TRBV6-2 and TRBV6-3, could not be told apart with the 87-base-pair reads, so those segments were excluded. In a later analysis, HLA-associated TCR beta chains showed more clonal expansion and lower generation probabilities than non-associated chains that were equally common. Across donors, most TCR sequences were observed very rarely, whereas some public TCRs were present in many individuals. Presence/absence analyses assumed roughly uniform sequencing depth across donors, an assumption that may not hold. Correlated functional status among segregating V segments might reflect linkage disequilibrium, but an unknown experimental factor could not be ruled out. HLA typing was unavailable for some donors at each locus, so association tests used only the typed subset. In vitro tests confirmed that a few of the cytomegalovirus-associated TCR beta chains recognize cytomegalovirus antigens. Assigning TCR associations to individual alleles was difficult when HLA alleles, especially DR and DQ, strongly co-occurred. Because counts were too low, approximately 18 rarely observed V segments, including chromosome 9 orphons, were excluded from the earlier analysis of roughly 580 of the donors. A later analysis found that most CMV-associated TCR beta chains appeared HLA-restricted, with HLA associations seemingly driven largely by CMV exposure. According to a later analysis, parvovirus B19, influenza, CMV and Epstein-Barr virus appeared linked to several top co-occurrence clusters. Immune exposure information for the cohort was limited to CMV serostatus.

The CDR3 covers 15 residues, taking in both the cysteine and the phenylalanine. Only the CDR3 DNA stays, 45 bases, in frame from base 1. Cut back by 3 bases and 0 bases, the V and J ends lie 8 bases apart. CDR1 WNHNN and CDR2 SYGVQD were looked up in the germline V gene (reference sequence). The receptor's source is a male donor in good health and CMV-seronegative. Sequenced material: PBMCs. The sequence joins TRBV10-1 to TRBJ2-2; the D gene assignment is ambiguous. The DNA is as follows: TGCGCCAGCAGTGACCCTACTGCGAACACCGGGGAGCTGTTTTTT. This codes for CASSDPTANTGELFF.